This passage covers 29 T cell receptor beta chains from one sample sequenced in a study of radiation and T cells in renal cell carcinoma. The data were produced by immunoSEQ multiplex PCR, yet TCRdb's version contains in-frame clones alone and is incomplete. The table shows 150,000 to 160,000 clones, with approximately 86% occurring only once. This sample's time point: blood 2 weeks post-SBRT. Treatment of the sample: 15 Gy SBRT to primary tumor, nephrectomy 4 weeks later. The material was blood, obtained from a patient whose treatment included radiotherapy and nephrectomy. The source of these receptors is a woman aged 45-65 years with renal cell carcinoma.

The V and J genes are TRBV7-9 and TRBJ1-4; maybe TRBD1 (6 bases). The CDR3 covers 16 residues. V was trimmed by 2 bases and J by 2 bases, leaving 12 bases between them. The germline V gene has CDR1 SEHNR and CDR2 FQNEAQ (reference sequence). The CDR3 nucleotides are TGTGCCAGCAGCTTAAGGGGGGGAGGCACTAATGAAAAACTGTTTTTT. Translation: CASSLRGGGTNEKLFF.

V usage is TRBV7-9 and J usage is TRBJ2-2; D may be TRBD2 (6 bases). The CDR3 loop spans 18 amino acids. Trimming stripped 6 bases from V and 0 bases from J, with 20 bases between. Germline V gene data show CDR1 as SEHNR and CDR2 as FQNEAQ (reference sequence). The CDR3 loop reads CASSQGPIAAANTGELFF. In DNA form, the CDR3 reads TGTGCCAGCAGTCAAGGGCCTATAGCGGCCGCGAACACCGGGGAGCTGTTTTTT.

The chain combines TRBV19 with TRBJ1-6; the D gene is possibly TRBD1 (5 bases). CDR1 is LNHDA and CDR2 is SQIVND in the germline V gene (reference sequence). V was clipped by 3 bases and J by 10 bases, with 10 bases between them. This CDR3 has 13 amino acids. CDR3 region: CASSIEHRSPLHF. The CDR3 DNA reads as TGTGCCAGTAGTATTGAACACAGGTCACCCCTCCACTTT.

V gene TRBV4-1 combines with J gene TRBJ2-1, with 7 bases that match TRBD2. With V trimmed by 4 bases and J by 2 bases, 8 bases remained unmatched. The CDR3 loop spans 16 amino acids. The germline gives CDR1 MGHRA, CDR2 YSYEKL. This CDR3 reads CASSPTGTTPYNEQFF. The CDR3 DNA is TGCGCCAGCAGCCCAACCGGGACTACACCCTACAATGAGCAGTTCTTC.

This clone appeared a single time. The V call is TRBV12-5, the J call TRBJ1-1; D is perhaps TRBD1 (5 bases). Germline CDR1 and CDR2: LGHNT and FRNRAP. Trimming took 4 bases from V and 9 from J, leaving 27 bases between them. This CDR3 has 17 amino acids. The CDR3 DNA reads as TGTGCTAGTGGTTCTATCCCTCCCCCCGCAGGGCCCGAAAAAGCTTTCTTT. As protein: CASGSIPPPAGPEKAFF.

V and J are TRBV5-6 and TRBJ2-7; D ambiguous. V lost 0 bases to trimming and J lost 1 base, with 8 bases between them. The CDR3 is 14 residues long. Germline CDR1 SGHDT, CDR2 YYEEEE. The CDR3 loop is CASSLGVASYEQYF. DNA of the CDR3: TGTGCCAGCAGCTTGGGGGTAGCTTCCTACGAGCAGTACTTC.

The genes are TRBV6-1 and TRBJ1-2; 9 bases agree with TRBD1. CDR1 is MNHNS, CDR2 SASEGT, per germline. The CDR3 runs to 17 residues. V shed 0 bases, J shed 5 bases, and the junction held 10 bases outside the gene matches. CDR3 sequence reads: CASSEALGGQGRYGYTF. DNA for the CDR3: TGTGCCAGCAGTGAAGCGCTGGGGGGACAGGGAAGATATGGCTACACCTTC.

The chain links TRBV7-2 to TRBJ2-5; D perhaps matches TRBD1 (6 bases). The CDR3 consists of 14 residues. Germline CDR1 is SGHTA and CDR2 is FQGNSA. V was pared by 5 bases and J by 4 bases, with 14 bases between. The CDR3 coding sequence is TGTGCCAGCAGCAAAAGCGGCAGGGGAGAGACCCAGTACTTC. Translation gives CASSKSGRGETQYF. Based on the CDR3 plus reference TRBV7-2 and TRBJ2-5, the full variable domain is GAGVSQSPSNKVTEKGKDVELRCDPISGHTALYWYRQSLGQGLEFLIYFQGNSAPDKSGLPSDRFSAERTGGSVSTLTIQRTQQEDSAVYLCASSKSGRGETQYFGPGTRLLVL.

The rearrangement joins TRBV15 to TRBJ1-4; TRBD1 matches 8 bases. V lost 3 bases to trimming and J lost 8 bases; unmatched junction nucleotides: 5. Germline values: CDR1 LNHNV, CDR2 YYDKDF (reference sequence). CDR3 size: 14 residues. The CDR3 loop is CATSSDRGLEKLFF. CDR3 coding DNA: TGTGCCACCAGCAGCGACAGGGGCTTAGAAAAACTGTTTTTT.

The rearrangement joins TRBV4-1 to TRBJ2-7; 9 bases line up with TRBD1. CDR1 and CDR2 (germline): MGHRA, YSYEKL. This CDR3 has 15 residues. With V trimmed by 1 base and J by 3 bases, 4 bases remained unmatched. Here the CDR3 DNA reads TGCGCCAGCAGCCAAGTCGGGACAGGGATCTACGAGCAGTACTTC. Encoded protein: CASSQVGTGIYEQYF.

The chain couples TRBV7-9 to TRBJ1-1; maybe TRBD1 (5 bases). Germline values: CDR1 SEHNR, CDR2 FQNEAQ (reference sequence). Trimming removed 5 bases from V and 1 base from J, with 14 bases in between. The CDR3 spans 15 residues. CDR3 DNA sequence: TGTGCCAGCAGCGACCAGGGCACGAGGAACACTGAAGCTTTCTTT. Encoded protein: CASSDQGTRNTEAFF.

The chain employs TRBV15 and TRBJ1-1; 8 bases fit TRBD1. This CDR3 region has 18 residues. Germline CDR1 and CDR2: LNHNV and YYDKDF (reference sequence). V was clipped by 5 bases and J by 1 base; unmatched bases: 15. The CDR3 sequence: CATSGAGQGSLRNTEAFF. The CDR3 DNA follows: TGTGCCACCAGCGGGGCAGGACAGGGAAGTTTAAGGAACACTGAAGCTTTCTTT.

V gene TRBV6-1 combines with J gene TRBJ2-5, with 11 positions matching TRBD2. This CDR3 has 16 amino acids. Trimming removed 3 bases from V and 6 bases from J; junction bases left unmatched: 9. Germline CDR1 reads MNHNS; CDR2 reads SASEGT. The CDR3 coding sequence is TGTGCCAGCAGTGAGATGGGGCTAGCGGGGGGAAAGACCCAGTACTTC. It codes for CASSEMGLAGGKTQYF.

This clone was counted once. The chain joins TRBV10-1 to TRBJ1-1; D is unclear. CDR1 WNHNN and CDR2 SYGVQD come from the germline V gene (reference sequence). The CDR3 is 12 residues long. Between the trimmed V and J ends, which lost 8 bases and 1 base, there was a span of 8 bases. The CDR3 is CASGGSNTEAFF. In DNA form, the CDR3 reads TGCGCCAGCGGCGGGTCGAACACTGAAGCTTTCTTT.

This chain links TRBV7-2 with TRBJ1-6, with D possibly matching TRBD1 (6 bases). Trimming removed 2 bases from V and 6 bases from J, with 20 bases in between. The CDR3 has 18 residues. Germline V gives CDR1 SGHTA, CDR2 FQGNSA. This chain's CDR3 is CASSLSPYTGLANSPLHF. The CDR3 DNA reads as TGTGCCAGCAGCTTAAGCCCGTACACAGGGCTAGCTAATTCACCCCTCCACTTT.

The rearrangement links TRBV19 to TRBJ1-4, with TRBD1 matching 7 bases. Unmatched junction bases numbered 4, after V lost 3 bases and J lost 6 bases. Germline V lookup: CDR1 LNHDA, CDR2 SQIVND (reference sequence). The CDR3 totals 14 residues. The CDR3 sequence: CASSIGTDYEKLFF. DNA for the CDR3: TGTGCCAGTAGTATTGGGACAGATTATGAAAAACTGTTTTTT.

The chain carries TRBV29-1 and TRBJ2-1; 8 positions match TRBD2. Trimming cost V 3 bases and J 9 bases; bases outside gene matches: 10. The CDR3 sequence is 14 residues long. Germline assignment: CDR1 SQVTM and CDR2 ANQGSEA. This CDR3 reads CSVDVGGAVTEQFF. For the CDR3, the DNA is TGCAGCGTTGACGTCGGGGGGGCCGTAACTGAGCAGTTCTTC.

The chain employs TRBV6-5 and TRBJ2-7, with D maybe TRBD1 (5 bases). Germline CDR1 MNHEY, CDR2 SVGAGI. V was pared by 2 bases and J by 6 bases, with 8 bases between. This CDR3 has 12 residues. The CDR3 nucleotides read TGTGCCAGCAGTTACAGGGGCTTCGAGCAGTACTTC. Residues: CASSYRGFEQYF.

CDR3 protein: CASRGDRPNTEAFF. For the CDR3, the DNA is TGTGCCAGCAGGGGCGACAGGCCGAACACTGAAGCTTTCTTT. V is TRBV5-8 and J is TRBJ1-1; TRBD1 is a possible D gene (6 bases). The ends were cut back, 5 bases at V and 1 base at J, with 12 bases in the middle. Germline V gene data show CDR1 as SGHTS and CDR2 as YDEGEE. The CDR3 is made up of 14 amino acids.

The J gene is TRBJ1-1, the V gene TRBV6-4; D remains unclear. The CDR3 is 13 amino acids. The germline V gene encodes CDR1 MRHNA and CDR2 SNTAGT. V was trimmed by 5 bases and J by 1 base, leaving 8 bases between them. This chain's CDR3 is CASSFSGNTEAFF. CDR3 coding DNA: TGTGCCAGCAGTTTTTCCGGGAACACTGAAGCTTTCTTT.

The genes are TRBV5-1 and TRBJ2-2, with TRBD2 matching 10 bases. Germline V lookup: CDR1 SGHRS, CDR2 YFSETQ. The CDR3 is 15 amino acids. V was pared by 7 bases and J by 0 bases, with 3 bases of the junction left unmatched. Here the CDR3 DNA reads TGCGCCAGCGGGAGCGGGGGGGCGAACACCGGGGAGCTGTTTTTT. Its translation is CASGSGGANTGELFF.

This clone was seen a few times. The CDR3 sequence: CASSLGTANTEAFF. Written as DNA, the CDR3 is TGTGCCAGCAGCTTAGGGACGGCGAACACTGAAGCTTTCTTT. This rearrangement joins TRBV7-9 to TRBJ1-1, with D unclear. Trimming cost V 1 base and J 1 base, with 7 bases left between them. The CDR3 sequence is 14 residues long. The germline CDR1 and CDR2 sequences are SEHNR and FQNEAQ (reference sequence).

V is TRBV18 and J is TRBJ1-2; D call uncertain. V lost 1 base and J lost 0, with 18 bases in between. CDR3 length: 18 residues. From germline, CDR1 is KGHSH and CDR2 LQKENI. DNA for the CDR3: TGTGCCAGCTCACCACAGAAAGGGATGGAAGGAGCTAACTATGGCTACACCTTC. Its translation is CASSPQKGMEGANYGYTF. Supplemented by reference TRBV18 and TRBJ1-2, the full variable domain reads NAGVMQNPRHLVRRRGQEARLRCSPMKGHSHVYWYRQLPEEGLKFMVYLQKENIIDESGMPKERFSAEFPKEGPSILRIQQVVRGDSAAYFCASSPQKGMEGANYGYTFGSGTRLTVV.

The V and J genes are TRBV6-5 and TRBJ1-6, with no clear D. CDR3 size: 15 residues. V was cut by 0 bases and J by 7 bases, with 10 bases left in between. Germline assignment: CDR1 MNHEY and CDR2 SVGAGI. This chain's CDR3 is CASSYSTAANSPLHF. The CDR3 DNA sequence: TGTGCCAGCAGTTACTCGACCGCCGCGAATTCACCCCTCCACTTT.

V is TRBV7-9 and J is TRBJ1-2, with no clear D. Germline CDR1 is SEHNR and CDR2 is FQNEAQ (reference sequence). Trimming took off 0 bases at V and 7 bases at J, with 12 bases between the two ends. CDR3 length equals 14 residues. The CDR3 nucleotides read TGTGCCAGCAGCTTAGCGAACAGCGTAAGTGGCTACACCTTC. This translates into CASSLANSVSGYTF.

The V gene is TRBV7-2, the J gene TRBJ2-3; 14 bases are shared with TRBD2. There are 16 residues in the CDR3. Trimming took 5 bases from V and 6 from J; bases not matched to a gene: 7. The V gene's germline CDR1 is SGHTA and CDR2 FQGNSA. The CDR3 loop is CASSTTSGGALDTQYF. The CDR3 DNA reads TGTGCCAGCAGCACGACTAGCGGGGGGGCCTTGGATACGCAGTATTTT.

This chain joins TRBV5-5 and TRBJ2-4; 8 bases are shared with TRBD2. CDR3 length: 15 amino acids. The J segment lost 1 base and the V segment lost 3 bases, leaving 3 bases of the junction unmatched. CDR1 and CDR2 (germline): SGHKS, YYEKEE (reference sequence). The CDR3 DNA sequence: TGTGCCAGCAGCTCCATAGCGGGGGCCAAAAACATTCAGTACTTC. As protein: CASSSIAGAKNIQYF.

The chain recombines TRBV2 with TRBJ2-5; D gene ambiguous. The CDR3 extends over 16 amino acids. V was clipped by 1 base and J by 5 bases, with 17 bases between them. The germline gives CDR1 SNHLY, CDR2 FYNNEI. The CDR3 protein is CASSEVMGSLGETQYF. The CDR3 DNA reads as TGTGCCAGCAGTGAAGTAATGGGTAGCCTCGGGGAGACCCAGTACTTC.

The chain uses TRBV19 and TRBJ1-2; D is possibly TRBD1 (5 bases). V was shortened by 5 bases and J by 5 bases, with 18 bases between the two germline ends. CDR1 and CDR2 (germline): LNHDA, SQIVND (reference sequence). The CDR3 extends over 15 amino acids. The CDR3 DNA sequence: TGTGCCAGTAGTGGCACGAGACAGAGACTTTATGGCTACACCTTC. Translating gives CASSGTRQRLYGYTF.